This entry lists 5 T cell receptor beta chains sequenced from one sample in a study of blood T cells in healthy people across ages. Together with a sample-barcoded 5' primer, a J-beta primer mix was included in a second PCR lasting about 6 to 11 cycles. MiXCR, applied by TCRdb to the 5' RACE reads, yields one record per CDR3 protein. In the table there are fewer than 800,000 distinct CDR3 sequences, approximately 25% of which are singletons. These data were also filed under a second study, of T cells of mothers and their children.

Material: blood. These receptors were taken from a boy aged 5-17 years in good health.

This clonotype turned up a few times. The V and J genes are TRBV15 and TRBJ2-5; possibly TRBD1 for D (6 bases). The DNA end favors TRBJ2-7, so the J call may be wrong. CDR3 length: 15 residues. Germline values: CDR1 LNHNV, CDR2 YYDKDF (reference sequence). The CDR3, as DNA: TGTGCCACCAGCAGAGATCAGAGGGGGTTCAACGAGCAGTACTTC. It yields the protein CATSRDQRGFNEQYF.

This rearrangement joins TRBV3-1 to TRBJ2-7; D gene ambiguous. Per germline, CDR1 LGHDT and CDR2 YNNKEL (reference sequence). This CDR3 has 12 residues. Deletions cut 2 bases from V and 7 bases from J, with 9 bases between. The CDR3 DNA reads TGTGCCAGCAGCCAAACCCAGTGGGAGCAGTACTTC. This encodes CASSQTQWEQYF.

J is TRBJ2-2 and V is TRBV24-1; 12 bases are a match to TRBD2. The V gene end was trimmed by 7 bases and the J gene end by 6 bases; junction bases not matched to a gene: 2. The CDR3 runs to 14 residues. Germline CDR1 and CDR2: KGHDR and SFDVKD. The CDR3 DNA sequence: TGTGCCACCAGCCCTAGCGGGAGGGCCGGGGAGCTGTTTTTT. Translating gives CATSPSGRAGELFF.

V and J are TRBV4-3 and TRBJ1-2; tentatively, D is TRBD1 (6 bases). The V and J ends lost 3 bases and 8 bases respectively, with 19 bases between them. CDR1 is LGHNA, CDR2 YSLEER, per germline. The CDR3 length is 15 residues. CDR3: CASSQDQAGARGYTF. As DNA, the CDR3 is TGCGCCAGCAGCCAGGATCAGGCGGGGGCGCGGGGCTACACCTTC.

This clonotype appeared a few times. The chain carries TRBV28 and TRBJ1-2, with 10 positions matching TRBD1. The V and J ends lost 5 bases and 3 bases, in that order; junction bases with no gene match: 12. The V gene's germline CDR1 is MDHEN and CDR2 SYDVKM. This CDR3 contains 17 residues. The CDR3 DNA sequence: TGTGCCAGCAGTCCGTACCGGGACAGGGGACTTGACTATGGCTACACCTTC. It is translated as CASSPYRDRGLDYGYTF.